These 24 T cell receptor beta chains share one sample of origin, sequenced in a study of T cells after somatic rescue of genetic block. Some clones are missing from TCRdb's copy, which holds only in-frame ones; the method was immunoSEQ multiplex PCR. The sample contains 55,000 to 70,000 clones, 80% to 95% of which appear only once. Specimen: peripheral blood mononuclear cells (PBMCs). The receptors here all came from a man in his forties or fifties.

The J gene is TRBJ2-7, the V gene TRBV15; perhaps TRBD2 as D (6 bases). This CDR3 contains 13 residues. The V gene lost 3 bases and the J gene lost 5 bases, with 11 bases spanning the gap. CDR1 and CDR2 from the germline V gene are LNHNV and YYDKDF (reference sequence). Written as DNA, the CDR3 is TGTGCCACCAGCAGCTTAGCGGTGAACGAGCAGTACTTC. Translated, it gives CATSSLAVNEQYF. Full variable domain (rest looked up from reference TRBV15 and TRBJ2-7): DAMVIQNPRYQVTQFGKPVTLSCSQTLNHNVMYWYQQKSSQAPKLLFHYYDKDFNNEADTPDNFQSRRPNTSFCFLDIRSPGLGDTAMYLCATSSLAVNEQYFGPGTRLTVT.

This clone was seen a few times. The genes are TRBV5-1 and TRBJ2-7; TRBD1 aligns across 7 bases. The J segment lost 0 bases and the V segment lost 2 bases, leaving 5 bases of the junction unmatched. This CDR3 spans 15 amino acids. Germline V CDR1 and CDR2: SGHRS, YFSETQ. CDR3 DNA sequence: TGCGCCAGCAGCTTAGGGACAGCAAGCTCCTACGAGCAGTACTTC. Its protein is CASSLGTASSYEQYF. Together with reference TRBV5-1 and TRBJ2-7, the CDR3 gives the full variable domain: KAGVTQTPRYLIKTRGQQVTLSCSPISGHRSVSWYQQTPGQGLQFLFEYFSETQRNKGNFPGRFSGRQFSNSRSEMNVSTLELGDSALYLCASSLGTASSYEQYFGPGTRLTVT.

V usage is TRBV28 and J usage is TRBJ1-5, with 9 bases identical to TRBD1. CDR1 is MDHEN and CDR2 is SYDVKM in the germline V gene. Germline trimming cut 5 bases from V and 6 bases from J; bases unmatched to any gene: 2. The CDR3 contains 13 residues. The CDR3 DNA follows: TGTGCCAGCAGTACAGGGGGCGGTCAGCCCCAGCATTTT. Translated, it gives CASSTGGGQPQHF.

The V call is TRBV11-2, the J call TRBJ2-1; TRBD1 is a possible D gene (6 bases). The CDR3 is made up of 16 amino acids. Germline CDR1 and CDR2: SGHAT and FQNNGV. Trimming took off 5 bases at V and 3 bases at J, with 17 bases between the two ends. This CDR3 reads CASSQGRGGVYNEQFF. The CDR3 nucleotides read TGTGCCAGCAGCCAAGGCAGGGGCGGTGTCTACAATGAGCAGTTCTTC.

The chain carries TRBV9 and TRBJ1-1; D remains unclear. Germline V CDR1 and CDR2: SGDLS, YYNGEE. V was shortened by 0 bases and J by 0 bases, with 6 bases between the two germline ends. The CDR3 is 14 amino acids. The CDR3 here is CASSVASVNTEAFF. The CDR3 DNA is TGTGCCAGCAGCGTAGCTTCGGTGAACACTGAAGCTTTCTTT.

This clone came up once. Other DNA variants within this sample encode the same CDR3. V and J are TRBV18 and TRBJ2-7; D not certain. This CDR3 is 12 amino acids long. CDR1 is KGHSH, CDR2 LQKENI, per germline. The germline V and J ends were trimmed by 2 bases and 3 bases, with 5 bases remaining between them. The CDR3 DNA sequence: TGTGCCAGCTCACCAGGAAGCTACGAGCAGTACTTC. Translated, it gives CASSPGSYEQYF.

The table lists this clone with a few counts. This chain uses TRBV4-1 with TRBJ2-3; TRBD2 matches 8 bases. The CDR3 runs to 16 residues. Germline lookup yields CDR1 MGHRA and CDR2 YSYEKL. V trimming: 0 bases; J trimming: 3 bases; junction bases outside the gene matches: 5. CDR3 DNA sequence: TGCGCCAGCAGCCAAGATCCGGGACTAGAAACAGATACGCAGTATTTT. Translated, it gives CASSQDPGLETDTQYF.

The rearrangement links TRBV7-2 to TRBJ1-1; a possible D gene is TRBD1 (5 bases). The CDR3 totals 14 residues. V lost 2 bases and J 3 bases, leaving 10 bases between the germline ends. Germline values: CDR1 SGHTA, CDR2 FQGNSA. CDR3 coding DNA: TGTGCCAGCAGCTTATTTGGGGGGGACACTGAAGCTTTCTTT. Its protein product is CASSLFGGDTEAFF.

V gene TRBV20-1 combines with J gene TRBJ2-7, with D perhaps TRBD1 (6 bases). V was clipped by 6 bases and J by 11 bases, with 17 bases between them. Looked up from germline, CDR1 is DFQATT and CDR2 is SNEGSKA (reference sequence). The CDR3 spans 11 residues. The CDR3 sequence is CSASRDTGEYF. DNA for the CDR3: TGCAGTGCCAGCCGGGACACCGGAGAGTACTTC.

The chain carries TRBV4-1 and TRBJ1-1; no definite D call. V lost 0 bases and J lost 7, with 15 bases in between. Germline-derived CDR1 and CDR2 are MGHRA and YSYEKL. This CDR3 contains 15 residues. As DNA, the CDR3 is TGCGCCAGCAGCCAAGATGTCGAGAGGCCGGGTGAAGCTTTCTTT. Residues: CASSQDVERPGEAFF.

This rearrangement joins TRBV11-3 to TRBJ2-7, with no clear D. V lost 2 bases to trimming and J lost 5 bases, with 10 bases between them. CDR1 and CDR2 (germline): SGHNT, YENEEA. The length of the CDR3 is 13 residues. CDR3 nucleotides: TGTGCCAGCAGCTTAAGTACCGTCCACGAGCAGTACTTC. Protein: CASSLSTVHEQYF.

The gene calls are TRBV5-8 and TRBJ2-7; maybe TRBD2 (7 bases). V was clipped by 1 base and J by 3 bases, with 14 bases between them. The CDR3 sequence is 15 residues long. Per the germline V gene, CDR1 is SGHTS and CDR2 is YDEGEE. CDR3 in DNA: TGTGCCAGCAGCTTGTGGGGGGGGCAAAACTACGAGCAGTACTTC. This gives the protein CASSLWGGQNYEQYF. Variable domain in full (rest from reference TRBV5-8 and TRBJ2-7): EAGVTQSPTHLIKTRGQQATLRCSPISGHTSVYWYQQALGLGLQFLLWYDEGEERNRGNFPPRFSGRQFPNYSSELNVNALELEDSALYLCASSLWGGQNYEQYFGPGTRLTVT.

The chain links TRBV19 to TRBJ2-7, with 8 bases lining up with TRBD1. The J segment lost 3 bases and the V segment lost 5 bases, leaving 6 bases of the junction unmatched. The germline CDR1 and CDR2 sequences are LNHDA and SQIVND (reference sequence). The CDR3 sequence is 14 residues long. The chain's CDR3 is CASSSGTGFYEQYF. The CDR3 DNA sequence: TGTGCCAGTAGTTCCGGGACAGGTTTCTACGAGCAGTACTTC.

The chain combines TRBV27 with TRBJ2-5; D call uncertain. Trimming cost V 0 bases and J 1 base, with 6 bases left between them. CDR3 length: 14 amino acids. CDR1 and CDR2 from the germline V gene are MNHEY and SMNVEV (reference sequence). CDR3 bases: TGTGCCAGCAGTTTATCGTCGGCCCAAGAGACCCAGTACTTC. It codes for CASSLSSAQETQYF.

The CDR3 DNA reads TGTGCCAGCACCCAAGTCCCGGCTGAAGCTTTCTTT. It specifies CASTQVPAEAFF. The rearrangement joins TRBV28 to TRBJ1-1; D unclear. The CDR3 loop spans 12 amino acids. The germline V and J ends were trimmed by 7 bases and 6 bases, with 12 bases remaining between them. Germline CDR1 is MDHEN and CDR2 is SYDVKM.

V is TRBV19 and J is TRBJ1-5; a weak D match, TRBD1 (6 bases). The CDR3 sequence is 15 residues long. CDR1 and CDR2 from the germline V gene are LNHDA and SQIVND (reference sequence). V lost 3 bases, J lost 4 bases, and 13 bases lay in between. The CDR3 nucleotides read TGTGCCAGTAGTATTATCGGGGGGCCGAATCAGCCCCAGCATTTT. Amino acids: CASSIIGGPNQPQHF.

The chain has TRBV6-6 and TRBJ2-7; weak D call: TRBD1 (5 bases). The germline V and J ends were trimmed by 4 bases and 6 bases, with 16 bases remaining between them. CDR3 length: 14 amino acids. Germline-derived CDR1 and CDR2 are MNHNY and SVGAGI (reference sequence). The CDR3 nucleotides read TGTGCCAGCAGTTCCTGGCAGGGTTCATCCGAGCAGTACTTC. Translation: CASSSWQGSSEQYF.

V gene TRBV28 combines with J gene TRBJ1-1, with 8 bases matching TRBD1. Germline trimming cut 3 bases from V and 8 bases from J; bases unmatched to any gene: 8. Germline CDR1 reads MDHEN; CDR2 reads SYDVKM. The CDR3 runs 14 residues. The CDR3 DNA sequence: TGTGCCAGCAGTTTTGTAGGGACAGGTATCGAAGCTTTCTTT. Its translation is CASSFVGTGIEAFF.

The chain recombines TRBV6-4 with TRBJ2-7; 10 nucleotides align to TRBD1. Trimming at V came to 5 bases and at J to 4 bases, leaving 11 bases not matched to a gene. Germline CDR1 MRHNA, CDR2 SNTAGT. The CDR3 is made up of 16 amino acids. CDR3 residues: CASSPMGDRGQYEQYF. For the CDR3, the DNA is TGTGCCAGCAGTCCTATGGGAGACAGGGGGCAGTACGAGCAGTACTTC.

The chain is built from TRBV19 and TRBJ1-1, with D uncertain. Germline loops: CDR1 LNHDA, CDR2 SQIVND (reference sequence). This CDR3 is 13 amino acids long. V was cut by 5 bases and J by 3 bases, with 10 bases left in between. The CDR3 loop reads CASSSQRDTEAFF. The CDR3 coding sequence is TGTGCCAGTAGTTCTCAGAGGGACACTGAAGCTTTCTTT.

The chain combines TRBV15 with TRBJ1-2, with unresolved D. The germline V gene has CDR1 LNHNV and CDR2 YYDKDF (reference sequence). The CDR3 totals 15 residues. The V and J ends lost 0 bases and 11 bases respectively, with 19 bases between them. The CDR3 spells CATSRDGHPRAVYTF. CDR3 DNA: TGTGCCACCAGCAGAGATGGTCACCCAAGAGCGGTTTACACCTTC.

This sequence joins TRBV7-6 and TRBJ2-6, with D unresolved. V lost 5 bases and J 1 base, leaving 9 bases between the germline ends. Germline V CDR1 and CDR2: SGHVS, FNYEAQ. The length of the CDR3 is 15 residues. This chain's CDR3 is CASSPVGSGANVLTF. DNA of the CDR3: TGTGCCAGCAGCCCGGTGGGTTCTGGGGCCAACGTCCTGACTTTC.

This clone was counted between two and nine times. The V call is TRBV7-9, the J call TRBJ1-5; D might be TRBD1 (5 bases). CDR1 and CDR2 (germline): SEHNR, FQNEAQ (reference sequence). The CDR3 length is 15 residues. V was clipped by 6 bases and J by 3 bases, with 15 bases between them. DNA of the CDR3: TGTGCCAGCAGTGACGGGGCAGGGATCAATCAGCCCCAGCATTTT. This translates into CASSDGAGINQPQHF.

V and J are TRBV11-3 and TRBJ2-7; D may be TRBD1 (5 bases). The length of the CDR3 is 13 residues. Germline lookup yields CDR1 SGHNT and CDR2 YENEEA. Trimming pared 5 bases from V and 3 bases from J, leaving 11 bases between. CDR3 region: CASSPGPGYEQYF. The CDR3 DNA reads TGTGCCAGCAGCCCAGGGCCGGGCTACGAGCAGTACTTC.